A single sample gave rise to the 26 T cell receptor beta chains below, sequenced in a study of shared clonotypes between healthy human individuals. The method was immunoSEQ multiplex PCR; TCRdb's version includes in-frame clones alone and lacks a portion of them. The repertoire includes some 2,400,000 clones, around 95% of them detected once, and roughly 0.13% sits in the top ten. Source material: naive CD4+ T cells sorted from blood. As to subset: CD45RA+ positively selected. The receptors derive from a man between 18 and 35 years old in good health.

This rearrangement joins TRBV29-1 to TRBJ2-1; D gene uncertain. CDR1 is SQVTM and CDR2 is ANQGSEA in the germline V gene. CDR3 length: 13 amino acids. Trimming cost V 3 bases and J 10 bases, with 16 bases left between them. This CDR3 reads CSVESRPDGEQFF. The CDR3 DNA reads as TGCAGCGTTGAGTCTAGACCGGATGGGGAGCAGTTCTTC.

The chain joins TRBV10-3 to TRBJ2-2; D possibly uses TRBD1 or TRBD2 (5 bases each). CDR3 size: 17 residues. Trimming shortened V by 6 bases and J by 2 bases, and 19 bases separated the two germline ends. Per the germline V gene, CDR1 is ENHRY and CDR2 is SYGVKD. The CDR3 loop reads CAISPRARDRNTGELFF. The CDR3 DNA reads as TGTGCCATCAGCCCACGGGCCAGGGACCGTAACACCGGGGAGCTGTTTTTT.

CDR3 loop: CASSWNGQNSPLHF. The CDR3 coding sequence is TGTGCCAGCAGCTGGAACGGGCAAAATTCACCCCTCCACTTT. The V and J genes are TRBV7-9 and TRBJ1-6; D is unresolved. Looked up from germline, CDR1 is SEHNR and CDR2 is FQNEAQ (reference sequence). The CDR3 consists of 14 residues. V lost 4 bases and J 7 bases, leaving 11 bases between the germline ends. Full variable domain (rest looked up from reference TRBV7-9 and TRBJ1-6): DTGVSQNPRHKITKRGQNVTFRCDPISEHNRLYWYRQTLGQGPEFLTYFQNEAQLEKSRLLSDRFSAERPKGSFSTLEIQRTEQGDSAMYLCASSWNGQNSPLHFGNGTRLTVT.

In DNA, the CDR3 is TGTGCCAGCAGCAACAAGTATCCGGGACAGGGGAACAATGAGCAGTTCTTC. This encodes CASSNKYPGQGNNEQFF. This sequence joins TRBV11-2 and TRBJ2-1; 10 bases align to TRBD1. The CDR3 is made up of 17 amino acids. Germline-derived CDR1 and CDR2 are SGHAT and FQNNGV. V lost 5 bases to trimming and J lost 5 bases; unmatched junction nucleotides: 12.

The chain uses TRBV6-6 and TRBJ2-7, with TRBD1 matching over 10 bases. Germline V CDR1 and CDR2: MNHNY, SVGAGI (reference sequence). The V gene end was trimmed by 4 bases and the J gene end by 1 base; junction bases not matched to a gene: 4. The CDR3 length is 15 residues. The CDR3 coding sequence is TGTGCCAGCAGTTTTCCGGGACAGGGGTCCTACGAGCAGTACTTC. Translation gives CASSFPGQGSYEQYF.

This chain joins TRBV10-3 and TRBJ2-1, with TRBD1 matching 7 bases. V shed 3 bases, J shed 3 bases, and the junction held 5 bases outside the gene matches. The CDR3 sequence is 15 residues long. The V gene's germline CDR1 is ENHRY and CDR2 SYGVKD. The CDR3 coding sequence is TGTGCCATCAGTGACACTTCAGGGGGCTACAATGAGCAGTTCTTC. Translating gives CAISDTSGGYNEQFF.

The chain combines TRBV4-3 with TRBJ1-6; D is unclear. Germline V gives CDR1 LGHNA, CDR2 YSLEER. The CDR3 is made up of 17 amino acids. Trimming took off 4 bases at V and 1 base at J, with 14 bases between the two ends. The DNA of the CDR3 is TGCGCCAGCAGCCCCCATCACAGTGATTCCTATAATTCACCCCTCCACTTT. Translated, it gives CASSPHHSDSYNSPLHF.

Worth noting for this clone: Different DNA sequences within this sample yield the same CDR3. V and J are TRBV5-1 and TRBJ1-1; D uncertain. In germline, CDR1 is SGHRS, CDR2 YFSETQ. This CDR3 is built from 13 residues. V shed 0 bases and J shed 2 bases, with 5 bases lying between them. The CDR3 loop is CASSLGVNTEAFF. The CDR3 DNA reads TGCGCCAGCAGCTTGGGGGTCAACACTGAAGCTTTCTTT.

The V call is TRBV5-8, the J call TRBJ2-7, with TRBD2 matching 10 bases. Germline loops: CDR1 SGHTS, CDR2 YDEGEE. V trimming: 6 bases; J trimming: 2 bases; junction bases outside the gene matches: 5. CDR3 length: 14 residues. CDR3 nucleotide sequence: TGTGCCAGCAAGGCTAGCGGGGGCCCCTACGAGCAGTACTTC. This encodes CASKASGGPYEQYF.

The chain uses TRBV4-1 and TRBJ2-5; 9 positions agree with TRBD1. The V and J ends lost 3 bases and 0 bases, in that order; junction bases with no gene match: 5. The CDR3 covers 16 residues. Germline V gene data show CDR1 as MGHRA and CDR2 as YSYEKL. In DNA, the CDR3 is TGCGCCAGCAGCCAGGGACAGGGTTGGTACCAAGAGACCCAGTACTTC. It yields the protein CASSQGQGWYQETQYF.

As regards this clone: This sample also contains other DNA sequences that code for the same CDR3. The V gene is TRBV6-5, the J gene TRBJ1-6; TRBD1 matches at 7 bases. V shed 0 bases and J 6 bases; nucleotides not matched to a gene: 5. Germline V lookup: CDR1 MNHEY, CDR2 SVGAGI. The CDR3 has 16 residues. The CDR3 reads CASSYSLAGGNSPLHF. CDR3 DNA: TGTGCCAGCAGTTACTCCCTGGCAGGGGGTAATTCACCCCTCCACTTT.

The rearrangement joins TRBV5-1 to TRBJ2-3; 7 positions agree with TRBD2. Germline loops: CDR1 SGHRS, CDR2 YFSETQ. This CDR3 comprises 17 residues. With 4 bases clipped from V and 1 base from J, the junction kept 12 bases outside the gene matches. CDR3 DNA: TGCGCCAGCAGCGAACCCGGGACTACCCAACGCACAGATACGCAGTATTTT. It specifies CASSEPGTTQRTDTQYF. Based on the CDR3 plus reference TRBV5-1 and TRBJ2-3, the full variable domain is KAGVTQTPRYLIKTRGQQVTLSCSPISGHRSVSWYQQTPGQGLQFLFEYFSETQRNKGNFPGRFSGRQFSNSRSEMNVSTLELGDSALYLCASSEPGTTQRTDTQYFGPGTRLTVL.

On this clone itself: Other DNA variants within this sample encode the same CDR3. The chain has TRBV9 and TRBJ1-3; 9 bases agree with TRBD1. Germline CDR1 reads SGDLS; CDR2 reads YYNGEE. CDR3 length equals 14 residues. The V segment lost 3 bases and the J segment 4 bases; nucleotides outside the gene matches: 2. The CDR3 nucleotides are TGTGCCAGCAGCGCTGGGACAGGGGGAAACACCATATATTTT. Translated: CASSAGTGGNTIYF.

The chain combines TRBV10-3 with TRBJ2-7; 11 nucleotides align to TRBD1. The trim removed 9 bases at V and 5 bases at J, leaving 12 bases unmatched. Germline values: CDR1 ENHRY, CDR2 SYGVKD. The CDR3 runs to 15 residues. CDR3 region: CAINQIGQGADEQYF. Written as DNA, the CDR3 is TGTGCCATTAACCAAATCGGACAGGGGGCTGACGAGCAGTACTTC.

The chain employs TRBV5-1 and TRBJ1-6; 8 nucleotides agree with TRBD1. This CDR3 comprises 18 residues. V shed 5 bases, J shed 6 bases, and the junction held 16 bases outside the gene matches. The germline gives CDR1 SGHRS, CDR2 YFSETQ. The CDR3 nucleotides read TGCGCCAGCAGGGGACAGGAGGGGACTGGGCTCTCTAATTCACCCCTCCACTTT. It is translated as CASRGQEGTGLSNSPLHF.

Note on this clone: In the same sample, other DNA sequences code for this CDR3. The CDR3 DNA follows: TGTGCCAGCAGTGAAGACCGGGCCCAAGAGACCCAGTACTTC. Protein sequence: CASSEDRAQETQYF. The chain carries TRBV2 and TRBJ2-5; D remains ambiguous. The V end lost 1 base, the J end lost 1 base, and 7 bases lay between the germline ends. The CDR3 extends over 14 amino acids. CDR1 and CDR2 (germline): SNHLY, FYNNEI.

This clone occurred once. The chain carries TRBV9 and TRBJ2-5; 9 nucleotides line up with TRBD2. The CDR3 covers 14 residues. Germline trimming cut 5 bases from V and 1 base from J; bases unmatched to any gene: 3. The V gene's germline CDR1 is SGDLS and CDR2 YYNGEE. The CDR3 here is CASSISGSQETQYF. CDR3 coding DNA: TGTGCCAGCAGTATTAGCGGGAGCCAAGAGACCCAGTACTTC.

J is TRBJ2-5 and V is TRBV5-1, with 10 bases fitting TRBD2. The germline gives CDR1 SGHRS, CDR2 YFSETQ. V dropped 6 bases and J dropped 5; count of bases not matched to a gene: 13. The CDR3 covers 16 residues. In DNA, the CDR3 is TGCGCCAGCACCCCGCGGCCTAGCGGGAGTGGGGAGACCCAGTACTTC. Protein: CASTPRPSGSGETQYF.

The chain employs TRBV5-4 and TRBJ2-7; 8 bases are shared with TRBD2. V shed 2 bases, J shed 7 bases, and the junction held 11 bases outside the gene matches. Germline V gene sequence: CDR1 SGHNT, CDR2 YYREEE (reference sequence). The CDR3 contains 15 residues. The CDR3 DNA follows: TGTGCCAGCAGCTTTCGGTTCGGGAGGGCAGGGGAGCAGTACTTC. This translates into CASSFRFGRAGEQYF.

The chain recombines TRBV9 with TRBJ2-3; D might be TRBD2 (6 bases). The CDR3 spans 15 residues. V was cut by 2 bases and J by 4 bases, with 14 bases left in between. Germline V gene lookup returns CDR1 SGDLS and CDR2 YYNGEE. The CDR3 is CASSVFGSESDTQYF. The CDR3 DNA is TGTGCCAGCAGCGTCTTCGGGAGTGAATCAGATACGCAGTATTTT. The complete variable domain, with remaining parts taken from reference TRBV9 and TRBJ2-3, reads DSGVTQTPKHLITATGQRVTLRCSPRSGDLSVYWYQQSLDQGLQFLIQYYNGEERAKGNILERFSAQQFPDLHSELNLSSLELGDSALYFCASSVFGSESDTQYFGPGTRLTVL.

The chain couples TRBV6-4 to TRBJ2-7, with 11 bases fitting TRBD2. V was clipped by 6 bases and J by 2 bases; unmatched bases: 6. The length of the CDR3 is 15 residues. Germline V gene sequence: CDR1 MRHNA, CDR2 SNTAGT. The CDR3 is CASSRTSGSTYEQYF. As DNA, the CDR3 is TGTGCCAGCAGCCGTACTAGCGGGAGTACCTACGAGCAGTACTTC.

This rearrangement joins TRBV30 to TRBJ1-5, with D unclear. This CDR3 spans 14 amino acids. The V end was cut by 0 bases, the J end by 0 bases, with 6 bases between. Germline V CDR1 and CDR2: GTSNPN, SVGIG (reference sequence). The CDR3 DNA is TGTGCCTGGAGTGTAACGGATAGCAATCAGCCCCAGCATTTT. This gives the protein CAWSVTDSNQPQHF.

The chain combines TRBV5-1 with TRBJ1-1; D may be TRBD1 (6 bases). Germline V CDR1 and CDR2: SGHRS, YFSETQ. V was clipped by 2 bases and J by 0 bases, with 11 bases between them. The CDR3 covers 15 residues. The CDR3 spells CASSFTGHLNTEAFF. CDR3 DNA: TGCGCCAGCAGCTTTACGGGACACTTGAACACTGAAGCTTTCTTT.

This clone was seen a few times. This chain joins TRBV4-1 and TRBJ2-7, with D possibly being TRBD1 (7 bases). The V end lost 6 bases, the J end lost 7 bases, and 19 bases lay between the germline ends. The V gene's germline CDR1 is MGHRA and CDR2 YSYEKL. There are 14 residues in the CDR3. CDR3 nucleotides: TGCGCCAGCAGGGATAACAAGGGGGCGGGGGAGCAGTACTTC. Amino acid sequence: CASRDNKGAGEQYF.

The rearrangement links TRBV5-8 to TRBJ1-6; the match to TRBD1 covers 9 bases. There are 19 residues in the CDR3. The germline V gene has CDR1 SGHTS and CDR2 YDEGEE. The trim removed 0 bases at V and 3 bases at J, leaving 10 bases unmatched. CDR3 loop: CASSLAVTGGRNYNSPLHF. For the CDR3, the DNA is TGTGCCAGCAGCTTGGCCGTGACAGGGGGGAGGAACTATAATTCACCCCTCCACTTT.

The genes are TRBV5-4 and TRBJ2-3, with TRBD1 as a possible D gene (5 bases). Germline V lookup: CDR1 SGHNT, CDR2 YYREEE (reference sequence). Between the trimmed V and J ends, which lost 4 bases and 4 bases, there was a span of 13 bases. This CDR3 is 14 amino acids long. CDR3 in DNA: TGTGCCAGCAGCGCCGGACACCTCTCAGATACGCAGTATTTT. Amino acids: CASSAGHLSDTQYF. Looking up the rest from reference TRBV5-4 and TRBJ2-3 gives the full variable domain: ETGVTQSPTHLIKTRGQQVTLRCSSQSGHNTVSWYQQALGQGPQFIFQYYREEENGRGNFPPRFSGLQFPNYSSELNVNALELDDSALYLCASSAGHLSDTQYFGPGTRLTVL.